This T cell receptor beta chain emerged from a study of blood T cell repertoires in COVID-19. The assay was immunoSEQ multiplex PCR, and TCRdb's table has in-frame clones only and misses some. The sample holds 120,000 or so clones, around 77% seen once. CDR3 length: 14 amino acids. V lost 0 bases, J lost 2 bases, and 9 bases lay in between. Per germline, CDR1 SGDLS and CDR2 YYNGEE. Sequencing was performed on peripheral blood. The clonotype comes from a human donor in a cohort sampled during active COVID-19. The chain carries TRBV9 and TRBJ2-7; D gene ambiguous. Here the CDR3 reads CASSVAEAPYEQYF. DNA for the CDR3: TGTGCCAGCAGCGTAGCAGAGGCCCCCTACGAGCAGTACTTC. Full variable domain (missing parts from reference TRBV9 and TRBJ2-7): DSGVTQTPKHLITATGQRVTLRCSPRSGDLSVYWYQQSLDQGLQFLIQYYNGEERAKGNILERFSAQQFPDLHSELNLSSLELGDSALYFCASSVAEAPYEQYFGPGTRLTVT.